The entry that follows covers one TCR beta chain sequence. Its antigen is not known. Deletions cut 5 bases from V and 0 bases from J, with 19 bases between. Per germline, CDR1 SGHTA and CDR2 FQGTGA. The CDR3 is 17 residues long. The data derive from a study of cytomegalovirus exposure and HLA in healthy donors. Findings and limits, study-wide: Overall, under 200 TCR beta chains were annotated as cytomegalovirus-associated. A later analysis showed TCR association rates differing by HLA locus, peaking at DRB1 and lowest at HLA-C.

Vbeta (60) and Jbeta (13) primers were used in the PCR. Assay used: immunoSEQ multiplex PCR; TCRdb lists only in-frame clones, some missing. The table lists about 200,000 clones, over 65% of them singletons. The chain employs TRBV7-3 and TRBJ1-1; D possibly corresponds to TRBD1 (6 bases). The TCR sequence derives from a man in his forties in good health and CMV-seropositive. Sequencing used PBMCs. CDR3 sequence reads: CASSPDRPSVLNTEAFF. The CDR3 nucleotides are TGTGCCAGCAGCCCAGACAGGCCCTCGGTCCTGAACACTGAAGCTTTCTTT.